Listed below are T cell receptor beta chains from one sample, sequenced in a study of blood T cell repertoires in COVID-19. The protocol was immunoSEQ multiplex PCR, while the TCRdb copy is restricted to in-frame clones and leaves out a portion. The sample carries some 220,000 clones, 82% recorded once. Sequenced: peripheral blood. The origin of the receptors is a woman between 70 and 85 years old with COVID-19, enrolled during active disease. The CDR3 runs from the conserved cysteine through the conserved F or W. D genes are given only for firm matches. Size is omitted from some rows. Given values are once, few, many or a class for expanded clones.

v_gene: TRBV30; j_gene: TRBJ1-2; d_gene: NA; abundance: NA; CDR3nt: TGTGCCTGGAGTGTACGGGGGACCGGTGGCTACACCTTC; CDR3aa: CAWSVRGTGGYTF
v_gene: TRBV30; j_gene: TRBJ1-2; d_gene: TRBD1; abundance: few; CDR3nt: TGTGCCTGGAGGACACCGGGACAGGGAGCTAACTATGGCTACACCTTC; CDR3aa: CAWRTPGQGANYGYTF
v_gene: TRBV4-3; j_gene: TRBJ1-2; d_gene: NA; abundance: NA; CDR3nt: TGCGCCAGCAGCCAAGACGCAGGCTATGGCTACACCTTC; CDR3aa: CASSQDAGYGYTF
v_gene: TRBV6-5; j_gene: TRBJ2-7; d_gene: NA; abundance: NA; CDR3nt: TGTGCCAGCTCCGTTGCTCGCACAGGTTACGAGCAGTACTTC; CDR3aa: CASSVARTGYEQYF
v_gene: TRBV7-9; j_gene: TRBJ2-1; d_gene: TRBD1; abundance: few; CDR3nt: TGTGCCAGCAGCTTAGAGGGGACAGGGACCGATGAGCAGTTCTTC; CDR3aa: CASSLEGTGTDEQFF
v_gene: TRBV28; j_gene: TRBJ2-7; d_gene: TRBD1; abundance: NA; CDR3nt: TGTGCCAGTCATCTCGGGACAGAAGTTCACGAGCAGTACTTC; CDR3aa: CASHLGTEVHEQYF
v_gene: TRBV2; j_gene: TRBJ1-1; d_gene: NA; abundance: NA; CDR3nt: TGTGCCAGCAGTGTTGTTGGAGGCAACACTGAAGCTTTCTTT; CDR3aa: CASSVVGGNTEAFF
v_gene: TRBV5-1; j_gene: TRBJ1-2; d_gene: NA; abundance: NA; CDR3nt: TGCGCCAGCAGCTATGGTGGGGGAGGAGGGTATGGCTACACCTTC; CDR3aa: CASSYGGGGGYGYTF
v_gene: TRBV2; j_gene: TRBJ1-4; d_gene: NA; abundance: once; CDR3nt: TGTGCCAGCATTGTACAGGCGGCGGCAACTAATGAAAAACTGTTTTTT; CDR3aa: CASIVQAAATNEKLFF
v_gene: TRBV5-1; j_gene: TRBJ2-7; d_gene: NA; abundance: NA; CDR3nt: TGCGCCAGCAGCTTGACAGGGCCATCCTACGAGCAGTACTTC; CDR3aa: CASSLTGPSYEQYF
v_gene: TRBV21-1; j_gene: TRBJ2-2; d_gene: NA; abundance: few; CDR3nt: TGTGCCAGCGAACTTGCTTCCACCGGGGAGCTGTTTTTT; CDR3aa: CASELASTGELFF
v_gene: TRBV28; j_gene: TRBJ2-7; d_gene: TRBD1; abundance: NA; CDR3nt: TGTGCCAGCAGTTTTCGAGGGACAGGGTATTCCTACGAGCAGTACTTC; CDR3aa: CASSFRGTGYSYEQYF
v_gene: TRBV27; j_gene: TRBJ1-2; d_gene: TRBD1; abundance: NA; CDR3nt: TGTGCCACCCGACAGGGACCCTTGAGCGGCTACACCTTC; CDR3aa: CATRQGPLSGYTF
v_gene: TRBV6-5; j_gene: TRBJ1-2; d_gene: NA; abundance: NA; CDR3nt: TGTGCCAGCAGTAAACCCGGGACAAGCTATGGCTACACCTTC; CDR3aa: CASSKPGTSYGYTF
v_gene: TRBV19; j_gene: TRBJ2-1; d_gene: TRBD2; abundance: NA; CDR3nt: TGTGCCAGTAGCACGGCGGGGGGGAGCCCCTACAATGAGCAGTTCTTC; CDR3aa: CASSTAGGSPYNEQFF
v_gene: TRBV28; j_gene: TRBJ1-1; d_gene: TRBD1; abundance: NA; CDR3nt: TGTGCCAGCAACCCAGGGGGCAGGGACACTGAAGCTTTCTTT; CDR3aa: CASNPGGRDTEAFF
v_gene: TRBV7-6; j_gene: TRBJ2-2; d_gene: NA; abundance: NA; CDR3nt: TGTGCCAGCAGCCGATTAGGGGGTACGGGTACTAGCGCCGGGGAGCTGTTTTTT; CDR3aa: CASSRLGGTGTSAGELFF
v_gene: TRBV27; j_gene: TRBJ1-1; d_gene: NA; abundance: once; CDR3nt: TGTGCCAGCAGTTTATCCCCCACACTGAACACTGAAGCTTTCTTT; CDR3aa: CASSLSPTLNTEAFF
v_gene: TRBV5-5; j_gene: TRBJ2-7; d_gene: TRBD2; abundance: NA; CDR3nt: TGTGCCAGCAGCTTGGCCGGACTAGGGAACTACGAGCAGTACTTC; CDR3aa: CASSLAGLGNYEQYF
v_gene: TRBV21-1; j_gene: TRBJ2-5; d_gene: NA; abundance: few; CDR3nt: TGTGCCAGCAGCCCCCAATTTGTACTAGCGGGAGTGTGGGCCCAGTACTTC; CDR3aa: CASSPQFVLAGVWAQYF
v_gene: TRBV7-2; j_gene: TRBJ1-3; d_gene: TRBD1; abundance: few; CDR3nt: TGTGCCAGCAGCACCCGGGACAGGGGGCCTGGAAACACCATATATTTT; CDR3aa: CASSTRDRGPGNTIYF
v_gene: TRBV3-1/TRBV3-2; j_gene: TRBJ2-1; d_gene: NA; abundance: NA; CDR3nt: TGTGCCAGCAGCCAGGTTAGCAATGAGCAGTTCTTC; CDR3aa: CASSQVSNEQFF
v_gene: TRBV28; j_gene: TRBJ2-1; d_gene: NA; abundance: NA; CDR3nt: TGTGCCAGCAGGGGGCCTGGGTCCTACAATGAGCAGTTCTTC; CDR3aa: CASRGPGSYNEQFF
v_gene: TRBV6-5; j_gene: TRBJ2-1; d_gene: TRBD2; abundance: NA; CDR3nt: TGTGCCAGCAGTTACGCCATAGCGGGAGGGCCAGATGAGCAGTTCTTC; CDR3aa: CASSYAIAGGPDEQFF
v_gene: TRBV7-2; j_gene: TRBJ2-1; d_gene: TRBD2; abundance: NA; CDR3nt: TGTGCCAGCAGTTGGTCTAGCGGGAGGGTTAAATACAATGAGCAGTTCTTC; CDR3aa: CASSWSSGRVKYNEQFF
v_gene: TRBV19; j_gene: TRBJ1-2; d_gene: NA; abundance: NA; CDR3nt: TGTGCCAGTAGTATCACGGCAGGCCCGTTCTATGGCTACACCTTC; CDR3aa: CASSITAGPFYGYTF
v_gene: TRBV6-5; j_gene: TRBJ2-1; d_gene: TRBD2; abundance: NA; CDR3nt: TGTGCCAGCAGACCCAGCGGGGTTCCTTTATATGAGCAGTTCTTC; CDR3aa: CASRPSGVPLYEQFF
v_gene: TRBV5-1; j_gene: TRBJ2-7; d_gene: TRBD1; abundance: NA; CDR3nt: TGCGCCAGCAGCTTGGAGGGGGCTAAGTACGAGCAGTACTTC; CDR3aa: CASSLEGAKYEQYF
v_gene: TRBV4-2; j_gene: TRBJ2-1; d_gene: TRBD2; abundance: NA; CDR3nt: TGTGCCAGCAGCCAAGGGGGGACTAGCGGGACTTACAATGAGCAGTTCTTC; CDR3aa: CASSQGGTSGTYNEQFF
v_gene: TRBV6-5; j_gene: TRBJ1-1; d_gene: TRBD1; abundance: NA; CDR3nt: TGTGCCAGCAGCCCACAGGGGCTGACTGAAGCTTTCTTT; CDR3aa: CASSPQGLTEAFF
v_gene: TRBV5-4; j_gene: TRBJ1-2; d_gene: TRBD1; abundance: NA; CDR3nt: TGTGCCAGCAGCCCGACAGGGAACTATGGCTACACCTTC; CDR3aa: CASSPTGNYGYTF
v_gene: TRBV28; j_gene: TRBJ1-2; d_gene: TRBD1; abundance: NA; CDR3nt: TGTGCCAGCACCTCGGCAGGGGGCGAGGTTGATAGCTATGGCTACACCTTC; CDR3aa: CASTSAGGEVDSYGYTF
v_gene: TRBV25-1; j_gene: TRBJ2-2; d_gene: NA; abundance: NA; CDR3nt: TGTGCCAGCAGTGAATCGGGAACCAGCGGGGAGCTGTTTTTT; CDR3aa: CASSESGTSGELFF
v_gene: TRBV28; j_gene: TRBJ1-1; d_gene: TRBD1; abundance: NA; CDR3nt: TGTGCCAGCAGTCGAGGGACAGGGGCCACTGAAGCTTTCTTT; CDR3aa: CASSRGTGATEAFF
v_gene: TRBV19; j_gene: TRBJ1-5; d_gene: NA; abundance: NA; CDR3nt: TGTGCCAGTATCTCGACGGGGAATGATCAGCCCCAGCATTTT; CDR3aa: CASISTGNDQPQHF
v_gene: TRBV7-2; j_gene: TRBJ1-2; d_gene: NA; abundance: NA; CDR3nt: TGTGCCAGCAGCCCCGGAACAGGGAAGAGCGGCTACACCTTC; CDR3aa: CASSPGTGKSGYTF
v_gene: TRBV11-2; j_gene: TRBJ2-7; d_gene: NA; abundance: NA; CDR3nt: TGTGCCATAACCAGTGCAGGCGCTCAAGGTCACGAGCAGTACTTC; CDR3aa: CAITSAGAQGHEQYF
v_gene: TRBV10-1; j_gene: TRBJ1-3; d_gene: NA; abundance: NA; CDR3nt: TGCGCCAGCAGGGGCAGCCTCTTCTCTGGAAACACCATATATTTT; CDR3aa: CASRGSLFSGNTIYF
v_gene: TRBV5-6; j_gene: TRBJ1-1; d_gene: TRBD1; abundance: NA; CDR3nt: TGTGCCAGCAGCTTTCGCCGGACAGGGTTGAACACTGAAGCTTTCTTT; CDR3aa: CASSFRRTGLNTEAFF
v_gene: TRBV19; j_gene: TRBJ2-4; d_gene: NA; abundance: NA; CDR3nt: TGTGCCAGTAGTGAGGGCAGGAAAAACATTCAGTACTTC; CDR3aa: CASSEGRKNIQYF
v_gene: TRBV5-1; j_gene: TRBJ2-1; d_gene: TRBD2; abundance: NA; CDR3nt: TGCGCCAGCAGCCCCAGGACTAGCGGCTCCTACAATGAGCAGTTCTTC; CDR3aa: CASSPRTSGSYNEQFF
v_gene: TRBV5-6; j_gene: TRBJ1-1; d_gene: NA; abundance: NA; CDR3nt: TGTGCCAGCAGCTTACGGGCTGAAGCTTTCTTT; CDR3aa: CASSLRAEAFF
v_gene: TRBV9; j_gene: TRBJ1-1; d_gene: NA; abundance: NA; CDR3nt: TGTGCCAGCAGCTACACACCAGGGGAAACTGAAGCTTTCTTT; CDR3aa: CASSYTPGETEAFF
v_gene: TRBV11-2; j_gene: TRBJ2-5; d_gene: TRBD2; abundance: NA; CDR3nt: TGTGCCAGCAGCACCTATACTAGCGTCGGCGAGACCCAGTACTTC; CDR3aa: CASSTYTSVGETQYF
v_gene: TRBV4-1; j_gene: TRBJ1-3; d_gene: NA; abundance: NA; CDR3nt: TGCGCCAGCAGCCAGGGGCGTGGGTTAACCTCTGGAAACACCATATATTTT; CDR3aa: CASSQGRGLTSGNTIYF
v_gene: TRBV9; j_gene: TRBJ1-4; d_gene: NA; abundance: NA; CDR3nt: TGTGCCAGCACCCTGAGAGGGAAAGCTAATGAAAAACTGTTTTTT; CDR3aa: CASTLRGKANEKLFF
v_gene: TRBV19; j_gene: TRBJ2-7; d_gene: TRBD2; abundance: NA; CDR3nt: TGTGCCAGTAGTATAGTCGGGGGGGGCCTAAACGAGCAGTACTTC; CDR3aa: CASSIVGGGLNEQYF